The rows below give T cell receptor beta chains drawn from one sample of a study of blood T cell repertoires in COVID-19. Sequenced by immunoSEQ multiplex PCR; TCRdb stores in-frame clones only, minus some. The sample records about 170,000 clones, about 88% being singletons. The sample was peripheral blood. The receptor set was obtained from a woman of 80 years or more in a cohort sampled during active or convalescent COVID-19. Both conserved end residues are part of each CDR3. Fields, in order: D gene, clone size, J gene, V gene, CDR3 length, CDR3 protein, CDR3 DNA. D genes are given only for firm matches. The size entry is marked missing in some rows and otherwise reads once, few, many or a size class.

>TRBD1|.|TRBJ1-4|TRBV7-9|16
CASTPSFAGGKEKLFF
TGTGCCAGCACCCCGTCCTTCGCAGGGGGCAAAGAAAAACTGTTTTTT
>.|.|TRBJ1-4|TRBV12-3/TRBV12-4|13
CASSLDRAVGLFF
TGTGCCAGCAGTTTAGACAGAGCTGTGGGACTGTTTTTT
>.|.|TRBJ2-3|TRBV10-3|15
CAISEATPSPDTQYF
TGTGCCATCAGTGAGGCGACACCATCCCCAGATACGCAGTATTTT
>TRBD2|.|TRBJ2-3|TRBV27|15
CASNTAGGWTDTQYF
TGTGCCAGCAATACCGCGGGGGGCTGGACAGATACGCAGTATTTT
>TRBD1|.|TRBJ2-3|TRBV9|15
CASSATGGWTDTQYF
TGTGCCAGCAGCGCCACAGGGGGTTGGACAGATACGCAGTATTTT
>.|.|TRBJ2-6|TRBV5-1|16
CASSAGSNSGANVLTF
TGCGCCAGCAGCGCGGGGTCCAACTCTGGGGCCAACGTCCTGACTTTC
>.|.|TRBJ2-2|TRBV5-6|16
CASRQAFGFNTGELFF
TGTGCCAGCAGGCAGGCTTTTGGATTCAACACCGGGGAGCTGTTTTTT
>.|.|TRBJ1-2|TRBV6-5|13
CASRRGTDYGYTF
TGTGCCAGCAGACGCGGGACGGACTATGGCTACACCTTC
>.|once|TRBJ1-3|TRBV24-1|14
CATSDSRAGNTIYF
TGTGCCACCAGTGATTCACGGGCTGGAAACACCATATATTTT
>TRBD1|.|TRBJ1-5|TRBV7-9|15
CASSLGTGGNQPQHF
TGTGCCAGCAGCCTGGGGACAGGGGGCAATCAGCCCCAGCATTTT
>.|.|TRBJ1-2|TRBV18|16
CASSTKVAPTNYGYTF
TGTGCCAGCTCCACCAAAGTGGCACCCACTAACTATGGCTACACCTTC
>.|.|TRBJ1-5|TRBV7-8|15
CASSPGRPPDQPQHF
TGTGCCAGCAGCCCAGGGAGGCCACCTGATCAGCCCCAGCATTTT
>.|.|TRBJ2-1|TRBV24-1|17
CATSDRGTGRVLNEQFF
TGTGCCACCAGTGATAGGGGGACGGGACGGGTATTGAATGAGCAGTTCTTC
>TRBD1|once|TRBJ2-7|TRBV5-4|15
CASSPRQGISYEQYF
TGTGCCAGCAGCCCTAGACAGGGGATCTCCTACGAGCAGTACTTC
>.|.|TRBJ1-4|TRBV3-1/TRBV3-2|18
CASSHPLGGKATNEKLFF
TGTGCCAGCAGCCACCCCCTGGGAGGGAAGGCAACTAATGAAAAACTGTTTTTT
>TRBD1|.|TRBJ2-7|TRBV6-5|14
CASSSRDRSYEQYF
TGTGCCAGCAGTTCCCGGGACAGATCCTACGAGCAGTACTTC
>TRBD2|.|TRBJ2-1|TRBV6-5|15
CASLRLAGGDNEQFF
TGTGCCAGCCTTAGACTAGCGGGAGGGGACAATGAGCAGTTCTTC
>TRBD2|many|TRBJ2-2|TRBV4-2|15
CASSQSAGRAGELFF
TGTGCCAGCAGCCAATCCGCCGGGAGGGCGGGGGAGCTGTTTTTT
>.|.|TRBJ2-3|TRBV18|15
CASSPRSESTDTQYF
TGTGCCAGCTCACCACGCTCAGAAAGCACAGATACGCAGTATTTT
>.|few|TRBJ1-5|TRBV4-1|17
CASSAIAATAPGQPQHF
TGCGCCAGCAGCGCCATCGCGGCGACGGCGCCCGGTCAGCCCCAGCATTTT
>.|.|TRBJ1-3|TRBV30|13
CAWSLGAGNTIYF
TGTGCCTGGAGCCTGGGAGCGGGAAACACCATATATTTT
>TRBD1|.|TRBJ2-7|TRBV27|15
CASSFTGTAQYEQYF
TGTGCCAGCAGTTTTACCGGGACAGCACAGTACGAGCAGTACTTC
>.|.|TRBJ1-6|TRBV11-2|16
CASSLLWAGYNSPLHF
TGTGCCAGCAGCTTACTGTGGGCGGGATATAATTCACCCCTCCACTTT
>TRBD1|.|TRBJ1-1|TRBV7-2|13
CASSSQGVTEAFF
TGTGCCAGCAGCTCACAGGGGGTCACTGAAGCTTTCTTT
>TRBD1|once|TRBJ1-1|TRBV25-1|14
CASRQTGESTEAFF
TGTGCCAGCCGCCAGACAGGGGAGAGCACTGAAGCTTTCTTT
>TRBD1|.|TRBJ1-5|TRBV28|15
CASRTADRGYQPQHF
TGTGCCAGCAGAACCGCGGACAGGGGGTATCAGCCCCAGCATTTT
>TRBD1|.|TRBJ2-3|TRBV27|13
CATGTGNTDTQYF
TGTGCCACTGGGACAGGGAACACAGATACGCAGTATTTT